This record looks at one TCR beta chain sequence and its context. This record belongs to a study of T cell changes during pregnancy in multiple sclerosis. Libraries were prepared by immunoSEQ multiplex PCR; TCRdb keeps only in-frame clonotypes and omits some of them. This sample has about 110,000 clones, with around 90% found just once. The material was peripheral blood, obtained before pregnancy. This sequence originates from a female donor with multiple sclerosis, enrolled in a pregnancy study.

DNA of the CDR3: TGTGCCAGCAGTTACCAGGGGGCGCTTAGCCAAGAGACCCAGTACTTC. Amino acids: CASSYQGALSQETQYF. This chain joins TRBV6-5 and TRBJ2-5, with 8 bases aligning to TRBD1. Germline V CDR1 and CDR2: MNHEY, SVGAGI. V lost 2 bases to trimming and J lost 1 base; unmatched junction nucleotides: 6. The length of the CDR3 is 16 residues.